These 31 T cell receptor beta chains were sequenced from one sample in a study of blood T cell repertoires in COVID-19. Generated by immunoSEQ multiplex PCR, the TCRdb table keeps only in-frame clones and is missing some. The sample shows roughly 350,000 clones, roughly 90% of them seen only once. Source material: PBMCs or T cells enriched from blood (not recorded which). The receptors shown here come from a woman aged 25 to 39 who had recovered from COVID-19.

The chain employs TRBV15 and TRBJ2-5; 8 positions match TRBD2. CDR1 and CDR2 from the germline V gene are LNHNV and YYDKDF (reference sequence). After removal of 5 bases from V and 5 bases from J, the junction contained 7 bases not matched to a gene. The CDR3 is 14 amino acids. In DNA, the CDR3 is TGTGCCACCAGCGTGGGACTAGTTTATGAGACCCAGTACTTC. This gives the protein CATSVGLVYETQYF.

The CDR3 DNA is TGTGCCAGCAGTTGGGAGTCTACCTACGAGCAGTACTTC. The encoded protein is CASSWESTYEQYF. The chain couples TRBV28 to TRBJ2-7; possibly TRBD2 for D (5 bases). Trimming removed 4 bases from V and 2 bases from J, with 9 bases in between. The CDR3 loop spans 13 amino acids. The V gene's germline CDR1 is MDHEN and CDR2 SYDVKM.

This clone occurred a few times. The V and J genes are TRBV7-3 and TRBJ2-5; maybe TRBD2 (6 bases). The CDR3 runs 13 residues. Trimming pared 4 bases from V and 7 bases from J, leaving 13 bases between. Germline lookup yields CDR1 SGHTA and CDR2 FQGTGA. The CDR3 loop is CASSSGLGGTQYF. CDR3 bases: TGTGCCAGCAGCTCGGGACTGGGAGGGACCCAGTACTTC.

This chain joins TRBV5-1 and TRBJ2-5; 14 nucleotides align to TRBD2. Trimming at V came to 0 bases and at J to 1 base, leaving 5 bases not matched to a gene. CDR3 length: 18 residues. Germline V CDR1 and CDR2: SGHRS, YFSETQ. The CDR3 DNA is TGCGCCAGCAGCTTGGATTGGACTAGCGGGAGGCTCCAAGAGACCCAGTACTTC. This gives the protein CASSLDWTSGRLQETQYF.

This clone was counted only a few times. The genes are TRBV3-1 (or the pseudogene TRBV3-2) and TRBJ2-7; 7 bases match TRBD2. The V and J ends lost 6 bases and 7 bases, in that order; junction bases with no gene match: 9. In germline, CDR1 is LGHDT, CDR2 YNNKEL (reference sequence). The CDR3 is made up of 13 amino acids. The CDR3 loop reads CASRVAGLGEQYF. The CDR3 DNA reads TGTGCCAGCAGGGTAGCGGGCCTCGGGGAGCAGTACTTC.

V is TRBV7-9 and J is TRBJ1-1; possibly TRBD1 for D (5 bases). The germline V gene encodes CDR1 SEHNR and CDR2 FQNEAQ (reference sequence). The CDR3 spans 15 residues. Trimming removed 3 bases from V and 3 bases from J, with 14 bases in between. The CDR3 here is CASSLGFGGDTEAFF. As DNA, the CDR3 is TGTGCCAGCAGCTTGGGCTTCGGGGGGGACACTGAAGCTTTCTTT.

This clone was counted once. The genes are TRBV19 and TRBJ1-3, with D maybe TRBD1 (6 bases). CDR3 length equals 12 residues. The V end was cut by 11 bases, the J end by 1 base, with 9 bases between. The germline CDR1 and CDR2 sequences are LNHDA and SQIVND (reference sequence). The CDR3 DNA sequence: TGTGCCTCAGGACAGTCTGGAAACACCATATATTTT. Its translation is CASGQSGNTIYF.

The sample holds one count of this clone. The rearrangement uses TRBV12-3 or TRBV12-4 and TRBJ1-1; 10 bases match TRBD1. V gave up 6 bases and J gave up 5 bases; unmatched junction bases: 3. This CDR3 has 13 residues. The CDR3 DNA reads TGTGCCAGCAGCCTGGGACAGGGGACTGAAGCTTTCTTT. The encoded protein is CASSLGQGTEAFF.

J is TRBJ2-5 and V is TRBV7-2; tentatively, D is TRBD2 (7 bases). The V end was cut by 5 bases, the J end by 4 bases, with 17 bases between. There are 15 residues in the CDR3. Germline CDR1 SGHTA, CDR2 FQGNSA. The CDR3 DNA reads as TGTGCCAGCAGCGTGATGGGGGGGCCGGCAGAGACCCAGTACTTC. It translates to CASSVMGGPAETQYF.

The chain employs TRBV7-9 and TRBJ2-5; 9 bases are a match to TRBD2. The length of the CDR3 is 14 residues. V shed 7 bases and J 2 bases; nucleotides not matched to a gene: 5. Germline V CDR1 and CDR2: SEHNR, FQNEAQ (reference sequence). CDR3 loop: CASIPSGRQETQYF. CDR3 bases: TGTGCCAGCATCCCCAGCGGGAGGCAAGAGACCCAGTACTTC.

For the CDR3, the DNA is TGTGCCAGCAGACAGGGGGCGGGCACCGGGGAGCTGTTTTTT. This translates into CASRQGAGTGELFF. This rearrangement joins TRBV28 to TRBJ2-2; 9 bases line up with TRBD1. The trim removed 6 bases at V and 4 bases at J, leaving 3 bases unmatched. Germline CDR1 MDHEN, CDR2 SYDVKM. This CDR3 has 14 residues.

This chain uses TRBV4-3 with TRBJ1-1, with TRBD1 matching over 11 bases. With 4 bases clipped from V and 7 bases from J, the junction kept 8 bases outside the gene matches. Germline-derived CDR1 and CDR2 are LGHNA and YSLEER. The CDR3 covers 15 residues. CDR3 sequence: CASSRRGTGGIEAFF. The CDR3 DNA is TGCGCCAGCAGCCGAAGGGGGACAGGGGGAATTGAAGCTTTCTTT.

Notes on this clone: The junction does not match germline at one end; this may be a read error. V is TRBV6-1 and J is TRBJ1-2; D perhaps matches TRBD1 (6 bases). The CDR3 contains 13 residues. CDR1 and CDR2 from the germline V gene are MNHNS and SASEGT. The CDR3 DNA sequence: TGTGCCAGCAGTGAACCGTTAGGACAGTACCCTCTCTTC. Protein product: CASSEPLGQYPLF.

The chain joins TRBV29-1 to TRBJ2-3, with a possible D match to TRBD1 (6 bases). The CDR3 has 15 residues. V lost 5 bases to trimming and J lost 3 bases, with 18 bases between them. Germline assignment: CDR1 SQVTM and CDR2 ANQGSEA. The CDR3 DNA follows: TGCAGCGTTCAAAAGGTGCAGGGGTTAACAGATACGCAGTATTTT. This translates into CSVQKVQGLTDTQYF.

The rearrangement uses TRBV7-2 and TRBJ2-1; possibly TRBD2 for D (6 bases). The CDR3 runs 14 residues. In germline, CDR1 is SGHTA, CDR2 FQGNSA. The germline V and J ends were trimmed by 5 bases and 7 bases, with 15 bases remaining between them. CDR3 nucleotide sequence: TGTGCCAGCAGCAGGGACGGTCGGGGGAATGAGCAGTTCTTC. The encoded protein is CASSRDGRGNEQFF.

The chain is built from TRBV6-2 or TRBV6-3 and TRBJ1-5; no firm D call. The V gene's germline CDR1 is MNHEY and CDR2 SVGEGT. This CDR3 has 14 amino acids. V lost 5 bases and J 4 bases, leaving 12 bases between the germline ends. CDR3 sequence: CASSRDAGNQPQHF. CDR3 in DNA: TGTGCCAGCAGTAGAGACGCGGGAAATCAGCCCCAGCATTTT.

The chain joins TRBV5-1 to TRBJ2-2; D is ambiguous. CDR3 length: 14 residues. Germline V gene sequence: CDR1 SGHRS, CDR2 YFSETQ. V lost 1 base, J lost 5 bases, and 9 bases lay in between. The CDR3 spells CASSLPLDTGELFF. In nucleotides, the CDR3 is TGCGCCAGCAGCTTGCCTTTAGATACCGGGGAGCTGTTTTTT.

J is TRBJ2-6 and V is TRBV5-6, with D hard to call. Germline assignment: CDR1 SGHDT and CDR2 YYEEEE. CDR3 length: 16 residues. Trimming cost V 4 bases and J 0 bases, with 11 bases left between them. The chain's CDR3 is CASSLETVSGANVLTF. The CDR3 DNA reads TGTGCCAGCAGCCTTGAAACGGTCTCTGGGGCCAACGTCCTGACTTTC.

The chain combines TRBV2 with TRBJ2-2; 11 bases fit TRBD2. J gave up 0 bases and V 1 base, and 10 bases lay outside the gene matches. The germline V gene has CDR1 SNHLY and CDR2 FYNNEI. The CDR3 runs 20 residues. The DNA of the CDR3 is TGTGCCAGCAGTGAAGGGTTACCCGGGACTAGCGGTACGAACACCGGGGAGCTGTTTTTT. Protein sequence: CASSEGLPGTSGTNTGELFF.

Regarding this clone: The junction differs from germline at one of its ends, possibly a read error. The chain combines TRBV13 with TRBJ1-2; D is perhaps TRBD1 (5 bases). The CDR3 runs to 15 residues. Looked up from germline, CDR1 is PRHDT and CDR2 is FYEKMQ (reference sequence). The DNA of the CDR3 is TGTGCCAGCAGCCTAGGGACGCAAGACACAGATGGCTACACCTTC. Residues: CASSLGTQDTDGYTF. Filled out from reference TRBV13 and TRBJ1-2, the complete variable domain reads AAGVIQSPRHLIKEKRETATLKCYPIPRHDTVYWYQQGPGQDPQFLISFYEKMQSDKGSIPDRFSAQQFSDYHSELNMSSLELGDSALYFCASSLGTQDTDGYTFGSGTRLTVV.

About this clone: This same CDR3 is encoded by further DNA sequences in the sample. In nucleotides, the CDR3 is TGCAGCGTTGGGGCAGCGAACACCGGGGAGCTGTTTTTT. Protein sequence: CSVGAANTGELFF. The chain couples TRBV29-1 to TRBJ2-2; no definite D call. Germline V gene data show CDR1 as SQVTM and CDR2 as ANQGSEA. V was cut by 4 bases and J by 0 bases, with 6 bases left in between. CDR3 length: 13 residues.

The rearrangement uses TRBV18 and TRBJ1-1; D unclear. Germline values: CDR1 KGHSH, CDR2 LQKENI. With 5 bases removed from V and 1 base from J, the gap between germline ends came to 14 bases. This CDR3 has 15 amino acids. The CDR3 DNA follows: TGTGCCAGCTCAAACGGGGTCGGCCCGAACACTGAAGCTTTCTTT. Its translation is CASSNGVGPNTEAFF.

The V gene is TRBV5-1, the J gene TRBJ2-7; D is ambiguous. CDR1 SGHRS and CDR2 YFSETQ come from the germline V gene. Trimming took off 6 bases at V and 4 bases at J, with 20 bases between the two ends. The CDR3 totals 15 residues. The CDR3 loop is CASTPPPPGMYEQYF. The CDR3 nucleotides are TGCGCCAGCACCCCACCCCCTCCAGGCATGTACGAGCAGTACTTC. Full variable domain (rest looked up from reference TRBV5-1 and TRBJ2-7): KAGVTQTPRYLIKTRGQQVTLSCSPISGHRSVSWYQQTPGQGLQFLFEYFSETQRNKGNFPGRFSGRQFSNSRSEMNVSTLELGDSALYLCASTPPPPGMYEQYFGPGTRLTVT.

This chain uses TRBV7-8 with TRBJ2-1; D gene ambiguous. V lost 1 base and J 5 bases, leaving 6 bases between the germline ends. CDR1 is SGHVS, CDR2 FQNEAQ, per germline. This CDR3 contains 13 residues. Written as DNA, the CDR3 is TGTGCCAGCAGCTTAGTGCTAAACAATGAGCAGTTCTTC. Residues: CASSLVLNNEQFF.

The J gene is TRBJ2-3, the V gene TRBV3-1 (or the pseudogene TRBV3-2); D remains unclear. Germline V gives CDR1 LGHDT, CDR2 YNNKEL (reference sequence). CDR3 length equals 13 residues. Deletions cut 0 bases from V and 6 bases from J, with 7 bases between. The CDR3 bases are TGTGCCAGCAGCCAAGATCAAGCGGATACGCAGTATTTT. Translation gives CASSQDQADTQYF.

The rearrangement links TRBV3-1 (or the pseudogene TRBV3-2) to TRBJ2-7, with D unclear. Trimming stripped 4 bases from V and 1 base from J, with 5 bases between. CDR3 length: 12 amino acids. Germline assignment: CDR1 LGHDT and CDR2 YNNKEL (reference sequence). DNA for the CDR3: TGTGCCAGCAGCCTAACATCCTACGAGCAGTACTTC. As protein: CASSLTSYEQYF.

The chain couples TRBV7-2 to TRBJ2-1; 7 positions match TRBD1. The length of the CDR3 is 16 residues. J was trimmed by 3 bases and V by 5 bases; bases with no gene match: 10. The germline gives CDR1 SGHTA, CDR2 FQGNSA. The CDR3 here is CASSRSWDSSYNEQFF. The CDR3 DNA sequence: TGTGCCAGCAGCCGCTCCTGGGACAGTAGCTACAATGAGCAGTTCTTC.

The rearrangement links TRBV18 to TRBJ1-5, with 7 bases lining up with TRBD1. CDR3 length equals 15 residues. CDR1 is KGHSH and CDR2 is LQKENI in the germline V gene. V dropped 4 bases and J dropped 2; count of bases not matched to a gene: 5. CDR3 sequence: CASSRDRVRNQPQHF. In DNA form, the CDR3 reads TGTGCCAGCTCACGCGACAGGGTTCGCAATCAGCCCCAGCATTTT.

V and J are TRBV4-2 and TRBJ2-1; 11 bases match TRBD2. CDR1 and CDR2 from the germline V gene are LGHNA and YNFKEQ. Trimming cost V 6 bases and J 8 bases; bases outside gene matches: 12. The length of the CDR3 is 16 residues. The CDR3 region is CASSPTGTSGSHEQFF. CDR3 sequence (DNA): TGTGCCAGCAGTCCTACCGGGACTAGCGGATCCCATGAGCAGTTCTTC.

The table lists this clone with a count of one. The chain carries TRBV2 and TRBJ2-1; 9 bases align to TRBD1. The CDR3 has 16 residues. CDR1 is SNHLY, CDR2 FYNNEI, per germline. The V gene end was trimmed by 4 bases and the J gene end by 1 base; junction bases not matched to a gene: 5. Written as DNA, the CDR3 is TGTGCCAGCAGTGGGGGGACAGGGAGGTCCTACAATGAGCAGTTCTTC. Translation gives CASSGGTGRSYNEQFF.

The J gene is TRBJ2-7, the V gene TRBV5-1; tentatively, D is TRBD2 (6 bases). The CDR3 loop spans 13 amino acids. The V gene lost 3 bases and the J gene lost 5 bases, with 12 bases spanning the gap. Germline loops: CDR1 SGHRS, CDR2 YFSETQ. CDR3 protein: CASSWSGSDEQYF. For the CDR3, the DNA is TGCGCCAGCAGCTGGAGCGGGTCCGACGAGCAGTACTTC.